A single sample is the source of the 10 T cell receptor beta chains below, sequenced in a study of response to subunit inactivated influenza vaccine. TCRdb called the RT-PCR reads again in MiXCR, with one record for every CDR3 protein. The sample has around 750,000 distinct CDR3 sequences, around 20% seen once. The specimen was PBMCs from blood, collected roughly 5 days after vaccination. The receptors here all came from a man in his forties or fifties who received an inactivated influenza vaccine.

This chain links TRBV6-1 with TRBJ2-1; 9 bases agree with TRBD2. Germline V gene data show CDR1 as MNHNS and CDR2 as SASEGT. The ends lost 6 bases at V and 4 bases at J; junction bases unmatched: 7. This CDR3 has 15 amino acids. CDR3 sequence reads: CASRPRLAAYNEQFF. The CDR3 region has the DNA TGTGCCAGCAGACCTAGACTAGCGGCTTACAATGAGCAGTTCTTC.

This clonotype was counted between two and nine times. The chain recombines TRBV20-1 with TRBJ1-2; possibly TRBD1 for D (6 bases). The CDR3 has 13 residues. The ends were cut back, 2 bases at V and 3 bases at J, with 10 bases in the middle. Germline CDR1 and CDR2: DFQATT and SNEGSKA (reference sequence). The CDR3 DNA sequence: TGCAGTGCTAGACGGGGGGCTCACTATGGCTACACCTTC. This translates into CSARRGAHYGYTF.

The genes are TRBV28 and TRBJ2-5; 10 bases match TRBD2. Trimming at V came to 5 bases and at J to 5 bases, leaving 14 bases not matched to a gene. This CDR3 has 17 residues. Germline CDR1 MDHEN, CDR2 SYDVKM. The CDR3 DNA follows: TGTGCCAGCAGTCCAGGATCACTAGCGGGACTTAGGGAGACCCAGTACTTC. Encoded protein: CASSPGSLAGLRETQYF.

The rearrangement joins TRBV6-2 or TRBV6-3 to TRBJ1-1; no reliable D call. CDR3 size: 13 residues. The germline V and J ends were trimmed by 2 bases and 4 bases, with 8 bases remaining between them. Germline V CDR1 and CDR2: MNHEY, SVGEGT. The CDR3 reads CASSYLEVTEAFF. CDR3 sequence (DNA): TGTGCCAGCAGTTACCTCGAAGTCACTGAAGCTTTCTTT.

The genes are TRBV20-1 and TRBJ2-1; D call uncertain. There are 14 residues in the CDR3. The V and J ends lost 6 bases and 0 bases respectively, with 12 bases between them. Germline assignment: CDR1 DFQATT and CDR2 SNEGSKA (reference sequence). CDR3 coding DNA: TGCAGTGCCCAGGCGAGAGACTCCTACAATGAGCAGTTCTTC. Amino acids: CSAQARDSYNEQFF.

On this clonotype: Given a much more abundant clone one base away, this may be a read error. The genes are TRBV6-1 and TRBJ2-7; tentatively, D is TRBD1 (5 bases). With 5 bases removed from V and 2 bases from J, the gap between germline ends came to 10 bases. The CDR3 runs 13 residues. Looked up from germline, CDR1 is MNHNS and CDR2 is SASEGT. The CDR3 DNA sequence: TGTGCCAGCAGTCCGGCACAGGCCTACGAGCAGTACTTC. Its protein is CASSPAQAYEQYF.

This chain connects TRBV6-1 to TRBJ1-6; D call uncertain. The germline gives CDR1 MNHNS, CDR2 SASEGT. The CDR3 has 14 amino acids. Trimming left V 7 bases short and J 7 bases short, with 14 bases between. The CDR3 bases are TGTGCCAGCAAGGTACCCGGAGGAAATTCACCCCTCCACTTT. Translation gives CASKVPGGNSPLHF.

The CDR3 DNA reads TGTGCCTCGAAAGCCAGCGGGGGGACTAATGAGCAGTTCTTC. This gives the protein CASKASGGTNEQFF. This chain joins TRBV2 and TRBJ2-1; 9 nucleotides line up with TRBD2. The germline gives CDR1 SNHLY, CDR2 FYNNEI. This CDR3 region has 14 residues. The V segment lost 11 bases and the J segment 7 bases; nucleotides outside the gene matches: 12. Supplemented by reference TRBV2 and TRBJ2-1, the full variable domain reads EPEVTQTPSHQVTQMGQEVILRCVPISNHLYFYWYRQILGQKVEFLVSFYNNEISEKSEIFDDQFSVERPDGSNFTLKIRSTKLEDSAMYFCASKASGGTNEQFFGPGTRLTVL.

The V gene is TRBV5-4, the J gene TRBJ2-3, with 8 bases fitting TRBD2. Trimming removed 5 bases from V and 6 bases from J; junction bases left unmatched: 8. Germline V gives CDR1 SGHNT, CDR2 YYREEE (reference sequence). The CDR3 runs 14 residues. CDR3 sequence reads: CASRTSGSRDTQYF. The CDR3 nucleotides read TGTGCCAGCAGAACGAGCGGGAGTCGTGATACGCAGTATTTT. Full variable domain (missing parts from reference TRBV5-4 and TRBJ2-3): ETGVTQSPTHLIKTRGQQVTLRCSSQSGHNTVSWYQQALGQGPQFIFQYYREEENGRGNFPPRFSGLQFPNYSSELNVNALELDDSALYLCASRTSGSRDTQYFGPGTRLTVL.

The sample holds many counts of this clonotype. This chain connects TRBV18 to TRBJ2-7; perhaps TRBD1 as D (6 bases). Germline values: CDR1 KGHSH, CDR2 LQKENI. The CDR3 is made up of 14 amino acids. Between the trimmed V and J ends, which lost 1 base and 2 bases, there was a span of 9 bases. The CDR3: CASSPRQGPYEQYF. CDR3 in DNA: TGTGCCAGCTCACCACGGCAGGGGCCCTACGAGCAGTACTTC.